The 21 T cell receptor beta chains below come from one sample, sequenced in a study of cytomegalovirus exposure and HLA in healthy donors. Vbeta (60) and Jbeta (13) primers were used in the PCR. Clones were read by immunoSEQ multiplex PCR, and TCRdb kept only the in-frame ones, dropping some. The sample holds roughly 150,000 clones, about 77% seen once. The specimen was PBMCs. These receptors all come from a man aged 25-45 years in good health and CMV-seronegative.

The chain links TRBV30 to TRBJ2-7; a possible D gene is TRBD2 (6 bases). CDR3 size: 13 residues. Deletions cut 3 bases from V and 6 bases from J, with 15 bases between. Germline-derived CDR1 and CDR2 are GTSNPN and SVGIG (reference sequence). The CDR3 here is CAWSRDSVGEQYF. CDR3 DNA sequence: TGTGCCTGGAGCAGGGACTCCGTGGGCGAGCAGTACTTC.

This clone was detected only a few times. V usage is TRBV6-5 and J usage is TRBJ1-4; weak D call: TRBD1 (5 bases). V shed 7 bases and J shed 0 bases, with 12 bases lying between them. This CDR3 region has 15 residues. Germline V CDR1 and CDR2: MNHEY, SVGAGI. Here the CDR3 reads CASKPRGATNEKLFF. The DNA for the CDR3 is TGTGCCAGCAAACCACGGGGGGCAACTAATGAAAAACTGTTTTTT.

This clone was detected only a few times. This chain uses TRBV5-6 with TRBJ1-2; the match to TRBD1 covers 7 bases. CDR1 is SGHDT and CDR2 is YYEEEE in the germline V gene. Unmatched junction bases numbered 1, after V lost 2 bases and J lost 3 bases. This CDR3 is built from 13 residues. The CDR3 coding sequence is TGTGCCAGCAGCTTCGGGACAGACTATGGCTACACCTTC. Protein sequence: CASSFGTDYGYTF. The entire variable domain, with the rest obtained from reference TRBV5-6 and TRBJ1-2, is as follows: DAGVTQSPTHLIKTRGQQVTLRCSPKSGHDTVSWYQQALGQGPQFIFQYYEEEERQRGNFPDRFSGHQFPNYSSELNVNALLLGDSALYLCASSFGTDYGYTFGSGTRLTVV.

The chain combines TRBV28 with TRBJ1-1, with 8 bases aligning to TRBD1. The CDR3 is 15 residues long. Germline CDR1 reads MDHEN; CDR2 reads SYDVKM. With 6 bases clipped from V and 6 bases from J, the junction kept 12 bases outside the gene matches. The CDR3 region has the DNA TGTGCCAGCAGATCGGAAGGGACAGGAATCTCTGAAGCTTTCTTT. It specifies CASRSEGTGISEAFF.

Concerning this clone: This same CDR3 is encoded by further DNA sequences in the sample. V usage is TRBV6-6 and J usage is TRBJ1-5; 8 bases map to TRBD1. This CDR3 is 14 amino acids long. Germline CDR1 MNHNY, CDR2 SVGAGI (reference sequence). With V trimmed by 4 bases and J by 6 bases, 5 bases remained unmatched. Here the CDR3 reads CASSSGQGGQPQHF. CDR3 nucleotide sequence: TGTGCCAGCAGTTCCGGACAGGGCGGTCAGCCCCAGCATTTT.

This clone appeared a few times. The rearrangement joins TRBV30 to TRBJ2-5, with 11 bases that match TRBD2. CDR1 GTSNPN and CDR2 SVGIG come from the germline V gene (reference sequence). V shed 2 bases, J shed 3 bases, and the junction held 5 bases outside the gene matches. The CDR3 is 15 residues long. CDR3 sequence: CAWSRASGGKETQYF. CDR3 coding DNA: TGTGCCTGGAGTAGGGCTAGCGGGGGGAAAGAGACCCAGTACTTC.

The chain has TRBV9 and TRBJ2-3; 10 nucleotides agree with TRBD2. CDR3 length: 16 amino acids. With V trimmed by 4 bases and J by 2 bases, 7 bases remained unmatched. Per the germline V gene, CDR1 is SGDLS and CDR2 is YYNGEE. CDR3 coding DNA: TGTGCCAGCAGCAGGAGACTAGCGGGCGTCACAGATACGCAGTATTTT. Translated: CASSRRLAGVTDTQYF. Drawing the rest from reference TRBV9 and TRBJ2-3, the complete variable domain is DSGVTQTPKHLITATGQRVTLRCSPRSGDLSVYWYQQSLDQGLQFLIQYYNGEERAKGNILERFSAQQFPDLHSELNLSSLELGDSALYFCASSRRLAGVTDTQYFGPGTRLTVL.

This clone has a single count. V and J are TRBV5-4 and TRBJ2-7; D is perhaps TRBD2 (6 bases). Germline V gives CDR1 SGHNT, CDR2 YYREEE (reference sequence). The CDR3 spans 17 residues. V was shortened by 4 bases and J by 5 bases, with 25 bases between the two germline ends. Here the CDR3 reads CASSPAGEGLHLHEQYF. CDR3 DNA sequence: TGTGCCAGCAGCCCCGCTGGTGAGGGACTTCATCTGCACGAGCAGTACTTC.

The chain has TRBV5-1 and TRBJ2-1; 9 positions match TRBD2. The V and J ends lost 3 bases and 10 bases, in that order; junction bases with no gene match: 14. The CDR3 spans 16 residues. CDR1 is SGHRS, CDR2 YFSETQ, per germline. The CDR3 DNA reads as TGCGCCAGCAGCTCACTTCCGGGACTAGCAAGGTCGGAGCAGTTCTTC. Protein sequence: CASSSLPGLARSEQFF.

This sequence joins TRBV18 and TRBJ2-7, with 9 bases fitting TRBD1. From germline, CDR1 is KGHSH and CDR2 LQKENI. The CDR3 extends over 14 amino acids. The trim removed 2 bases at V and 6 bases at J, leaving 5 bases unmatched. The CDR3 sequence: CASSPGTGRTEQYF. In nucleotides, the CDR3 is TGTGCCAGCTCACCAGGGACAGGGCGGACCGAGCAGTACTTC.

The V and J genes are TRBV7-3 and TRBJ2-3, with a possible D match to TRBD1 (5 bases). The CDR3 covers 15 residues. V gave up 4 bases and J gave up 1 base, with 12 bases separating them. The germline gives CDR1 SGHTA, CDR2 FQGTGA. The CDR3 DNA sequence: TGTGCCAGCAGCTCCTCCGGACATGGCACAGATACGCAGTATTTT. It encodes CASSSSGHGTDTQYF.

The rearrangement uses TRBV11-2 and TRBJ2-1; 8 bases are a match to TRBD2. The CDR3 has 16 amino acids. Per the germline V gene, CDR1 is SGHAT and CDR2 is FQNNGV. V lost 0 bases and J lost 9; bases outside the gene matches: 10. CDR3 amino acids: CASSLDVSGGQGEQFF. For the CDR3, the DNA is TGTGCCAGCAGCTTAGACGTATCGGGGGGGCAGGGTGAGCAGTTCTTC.

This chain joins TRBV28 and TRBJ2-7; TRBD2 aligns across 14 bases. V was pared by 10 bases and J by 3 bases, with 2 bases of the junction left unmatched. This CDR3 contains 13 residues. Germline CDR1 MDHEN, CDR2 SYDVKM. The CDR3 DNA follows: TGTGCCATTGGGACTAGCGGGGGCTACGAGCAGTACTTC. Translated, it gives CAIGTSGGYEQYF.

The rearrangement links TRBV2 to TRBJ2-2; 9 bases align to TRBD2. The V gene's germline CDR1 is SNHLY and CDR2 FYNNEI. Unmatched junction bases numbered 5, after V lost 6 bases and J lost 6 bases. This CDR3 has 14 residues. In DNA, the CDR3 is TGTGCCAGCAGCCGGCGGGGGGGATCCGGGGAGCTGTTTTTT. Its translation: CASSRRGGSGELFF.

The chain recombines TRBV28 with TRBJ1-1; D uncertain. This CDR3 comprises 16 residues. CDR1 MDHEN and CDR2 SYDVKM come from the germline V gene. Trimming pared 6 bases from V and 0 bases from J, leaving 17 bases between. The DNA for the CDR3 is TGTGCCAGCAGCTCGGCGGGTCTCCCCATGAACACTGAAGCTTTCTTT. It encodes CASSSAGLPMNTEAFF.

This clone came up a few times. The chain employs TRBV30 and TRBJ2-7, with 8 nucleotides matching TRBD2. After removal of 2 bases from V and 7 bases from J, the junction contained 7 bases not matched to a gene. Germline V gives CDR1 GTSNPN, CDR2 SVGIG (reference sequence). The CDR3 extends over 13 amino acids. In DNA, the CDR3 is TGTGCCTGGAGTTCCGGGACTAGTAAGGAGCAGTACTTC. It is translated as CAWSSGTSKEQYF.

The CDR3 DNA reads as TGTGCCAGCAGTCCCACAGGGATTGGGAACACTGAAGCTTTCTTT. This sequence encodes CASSPTGIGNTEAFF. The chain is built from TRBV28 and TRBJ1-1; weak D call: TRBD1 (6 bases). Trimming shortened V by 5 bases and J by 1 base, and 14 bases separated the two germline ends. The CDR3 is 15 residues long. Per germline, CDR1 MDHEN and CDR2 SYDVKM.

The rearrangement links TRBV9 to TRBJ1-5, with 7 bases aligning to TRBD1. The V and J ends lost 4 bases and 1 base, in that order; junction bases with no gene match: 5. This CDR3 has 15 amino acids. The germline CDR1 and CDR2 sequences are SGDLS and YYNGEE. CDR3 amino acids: CASSRQGVSNQPQHF. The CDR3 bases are TGTGCCAGCAGCCGACAGGGAGTAAGCAATCAGCCCCAGCATTTT.

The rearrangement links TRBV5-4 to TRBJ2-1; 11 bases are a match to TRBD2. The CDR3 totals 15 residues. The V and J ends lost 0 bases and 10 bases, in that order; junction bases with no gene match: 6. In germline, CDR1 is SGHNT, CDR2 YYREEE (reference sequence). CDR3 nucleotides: TGTGCCAGCAGCTTGGCCTCTAGCGGGGGGATAGAGCAGTTCTTC. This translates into CASSLASSGGIEQFF.

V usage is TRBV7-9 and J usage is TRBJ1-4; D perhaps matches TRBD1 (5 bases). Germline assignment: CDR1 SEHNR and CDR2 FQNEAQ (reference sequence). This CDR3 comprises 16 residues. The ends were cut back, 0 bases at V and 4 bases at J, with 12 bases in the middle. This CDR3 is CASSLAPGTRNEKLFF. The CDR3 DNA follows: TGTGCCAGCAGCTTAGCGCCCGGGACTCGTAATGAAAAACTGTTTTTT.

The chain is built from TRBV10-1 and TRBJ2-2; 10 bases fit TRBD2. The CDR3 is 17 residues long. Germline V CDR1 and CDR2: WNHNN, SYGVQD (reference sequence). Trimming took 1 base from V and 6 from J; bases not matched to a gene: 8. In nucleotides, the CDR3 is TGCGCCAGCAGTGAGTTTGGAACTAGCGGGGTTCCCGGGGAGCTGTTTTTT. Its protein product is CASSEFGTSGVPGELFF.